This passage covers 16 T cell receptor beta chains from one sample sequenced in a study of OX40 agonist ivuxolimab in advanced cancers. Generated by immunoSEQ multiplex PCR, the TCRdb table keeps only in-frame clones and is missing some. Counted here are 20,000 to 25,000 clones, roughly 90% occurring once; the ten biggest clones make up approximately 49%. This specimen was CD4+ or CD8+ T cells sorted from blood, taken in a trial of the OX40 agonist ivuxolimab. The receptors come from an adult with an advanced solid tumor such as melanoma, head and neck, liver or kidney cancer.

The chain couples TRBV19 to TRBJ1-1; D remains unclear. The CDR3 runs 12 residues. V gave up 5 bases and J gave up 1 base, with 5 bases separating them. CDR1 and CDR2 (germline): LNHDA, SQIVND (reference sequence). The CDR3 DNA sequence: TGTGCCAGTAGTTACAGGAACACTGAAGCTTTCTTT. Protein: CASSYRNTEAFF. The variable domain in full, completed from reference TRBV19 and TRBJ1-1, reads DGGITQSPKYLFRKEGQNVTLSCEQNLNHDAMYWYRQDPGQGLRLIYYSQIVNDFQKGDIAEGYSVSREKKESFPLTVTSAQKNPTAFYLCASSYRNTEAFFGQGTRLTVV.

The chain has TRBV10-1 and TRBJ1-1, with a weak D call TRBD1 (5 bases). Germline CDR1 reads WNHNN; CDR2 reads SYGVQD (reference sequence). The CDR3 consists of 14 residues. V was pared by 3 bases and J by 2 bases, with 10 bases between. The CDR3 nucleotides read TGCGCCAGCAGTGAAACCAGGGCCAACACTGAAGCTTTCTTT. Translation: CASSETRANTEAFF.

The chain joins TRBV5-5 to TRBJ2-7; D might be TRBD2 (6 bases). Germline lookup yields CDR1 SGHKS and CDR2 YYEKEE (reference sequence). The V and J ends lost 4 bases and 0 bases respectively, with 17 bases between them. The length of the CDR3 is 16 residues. This CDR3 reads CASSLGDSWISYEQYF. The CDR3 nucleotides are TGTGCCAGCAGCCTGGGGGACTCCTGGATCTCCTACGAGCAGTACTTC.

The chain combines TRBV5-1 with TRBJ1-1; 7 bases are a match to TRBD1. This CDR3 is built from 17 residues. V was pared by 0 bases and J by 3 bases, with 11 bases of the junction left unmatched. Germline V gene lookup returns CDR1 SGHRS and CDR2 YFSETQ. DNA of the CDR3: TGCGCCAGCAGCTTGGTATCCAGGGGGGGATTAGACACTGAAGCTTTCTTT. Protein product: CASSLVSRGGLDTEAFF. The whole variable domain, remainder taken from reference TRBV5-1 and TRBJ1-1, is KAGVTQTPRYLIKTRGQQVTLSCSPISGHRSVSWYQQTPGQGLQFLFEYFSETQRNKGNFPGRFSGRQFSNSRSEMNVSTLELGDSALYLCASSLVSRGGLDTEAFFGQGTRLTVV.

The J gene is TRBJ1-2, the V gene TRBV27, with no clear D. The CDR3 loop spans 14 amino acids. Germline V lookup: CDR1 MNHEY, CDR2 SMNVEV (reference sequence). Trimming removed 5 bases from V and 1 base from J, with 11 bases in between. The CDR3 DNA reads TGTGCCAGCAGTGCTACAGCTAATAACTATGGCTACACCTTC. Translation: CASSATANNYGYTF.

The rearrangement links TRBV9 to TRBJ2-1; 9 nucleotides agree with TRBD2. CDR3 size: 14 residues. Germline V gene data show CDR1 as SGDLS and CDR2 as YYNGEE. The junction had 3 bases not matched to a gene; V was cut back by 2 bases and J by 6 bases. In DNA form, the CDR3 reads TGTGCCAGCAGCGTTAGCGGGGGTGGCAATGAGCAGTTCTTC. Protein sequence: CASSVSGGGNEQFF.

The V and J genes are TRBV4-3 and TRBJ1-4, with TRBD1 matching 10 bases. Germline V gene sequence: CDR1 LGHNA, CDR2 YSLEER. The trim removed 2 bases at V and 10 bases at J, leaving 13 bases unmatched. The CDR3 has 17 residues. This CDR3 is CASSQTTGGDGEGKLFF. In DNA form, the CDR3 reads TGCGCCAGCAGCCAAACGACAGGGGGCGATGGTGAAGGAAAACTGTTTTTT.

The chain has TRBV2 and TRBJ2-1, with 8 positions matching TRBD1. The CDR3 contains 14 residues. The J segment lost 0 bases and the V segment lost 6 bases, leaving 1 base of the junction unmatched. Germline V lookup: CDR1 SNHLY, CDR2 FYNNEI. In DNA form, the CDR3 reads TGTGCCAGCAGGACAGGGGTCTCCTACAATGAGCAGTTCTTC. Its protein is CASRTGVSYNEQFF.

This chain joins TRBV6-1 and TRBJ1-5; 8 bases fit TRBD1. CDR1 and CDR2 (germline): MNHNS, SASEGT. V lost 6 bases to trimming and J lost 3 bases; unmatched junction nucleotides: 7. The CDR3 loop spans 15 amino acids. The CDR3 spells CASSRAGGSNQPQHF. CDR3 in DNA: TGTGCCAGCAGCCGAGCAGGGGGCTCCAATCAGCCCCAGCATTTT.

The CDR3 DNA reads TGTGCCAGCCATAAAAACCCATACCGACAGGGCCACTACGAGCAGTACTTC. The encoded protein is CASHKNPYRQGHYEQYF. V is TRBV28 and J is TRBJ2-7, with 7 positions matching TRBD1. CDR1 is MDHEN, CDR2 SYDVKM, per germline. The CDR3 covers 17 residues. V was clipped by 8 bases and J by 3 bases; unmatched bases: 19.

The chain carries TRBV6-5 and TRBJ1-1; D unclear. The germline V and J ends were trimmed by 6 bases and 1 base, with 9 bases remaining between them. From germline, CDR1 is MNHEY and CDR2 SVGAGI. CDR3 length equals 13 residues. CDR3 amino acids: CASSLRQNTEAFF. The CDR3 nucleotides are TGTGCCAGCAGCCTCAGGCAGAACACTGAAGCTTTCTTT.

The CDR3: CASSSPGQPVTQYF. DNA of the CDR3: TGTGCCAGCAGCTCACCGGGACAGCCCGTGACCCAGTACTTC. The chain joins TRBV9 to TRBJ2-5; 7 bases are shared with TRBD1. The CDR3 length is 14 residues. Germline-derived CDR1 and CDR2 are SGDLS and YYNGEE. The trim removed 4 bases at V and 7 bases at J, leaving 10 bases unmatched. The whole variable domain, filled in from reference TRBV9 and TRBJ2-5, reads DSGVTQTPKHLITATGQRVTLRCSPRSGDLSVYWYQQSLDQGLQFLIQYYNGEERAKGNILERFSAQQFPDLHSELNLSSLELGDSALYFCASSSPGQPVTQYFGPGTRLLVL.

This clone has a single count. V usage is TRBV10-3 and J usage is TRBJ2-1, with 7 bases fitting TRBD2. V was clipped by 10 bases and J by 8 bases; unmatched bases: 14. CDR3 length equals 14 residues. Germline assignment: CDR1 ENHRY and CDR2 SYGVKD. CDR3 sequence (DNA): TGTGCCACTTTCCAGCGGGACGTTTCGCATGAGCAGTTCTTC. The encoded protein is CATFQRDVSHEQFF.

DNA for the CDR3: TGTGCCAGCAGCTTTAGGGGGATAGACTATGGCTACACCTTC. It is translated as CASSFRGIDYGYTF. V and J are TRBV5-6 and TRBJ1-2; a possible D gene is TRBD1 (6 bases). Germline V lookup: CDR1 SGHDT, CDR2 YYEEEE. The germline V and J ends were trimmed by 2 bases and 3 bases, with 11 bases remaining between them. The CDR3 is made up of 14 amino acids.

The chain combines TRBV29-1 with TRBJ2-7; no clear D. The CDR3 contains 11 residues. The germline gives CDR1 SQVTM, CDR2 ANQGSEA. V was clipped by 0 bases and J by 4 bases, with 4 bases between them. CDR3 in DNA: TGCAGCGTTGAAGAGGGATACGAGCAGTACTTC. It yields the protein CSVEEGYEQYF.

CDR3 region: CASSIPGQGANEQFF. The CDR3 DNA follows: TGTGCCAGCAGTATTCCGGGACAGGGCGCCAATGAGCAGTTCTTC. This sequence joins TRBV6-6 and TRBJ2-1; 9 bases align to TRBD1. Germline lookup yields CDR1 MNHNY and CDR2 SVGAGI (reference sequence). With V trimmed by 5 bases and J by 6 bases, 8 bases remained unmatched. The CDR3 spans 15 residues.